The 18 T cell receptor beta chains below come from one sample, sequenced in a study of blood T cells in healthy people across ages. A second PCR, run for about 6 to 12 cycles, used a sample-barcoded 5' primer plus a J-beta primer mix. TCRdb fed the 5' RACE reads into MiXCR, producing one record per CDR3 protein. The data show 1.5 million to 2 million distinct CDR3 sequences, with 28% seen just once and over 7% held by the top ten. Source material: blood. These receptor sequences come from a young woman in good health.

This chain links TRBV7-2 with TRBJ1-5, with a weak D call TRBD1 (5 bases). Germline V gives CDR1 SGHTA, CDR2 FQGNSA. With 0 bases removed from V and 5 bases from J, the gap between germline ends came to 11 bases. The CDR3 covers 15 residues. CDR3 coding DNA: TGTGCCAGCAGCTTAGCTTGGGGCCTCGATCAGCCCCAGCATTTT. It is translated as CASSLAWGLDQPQHF.

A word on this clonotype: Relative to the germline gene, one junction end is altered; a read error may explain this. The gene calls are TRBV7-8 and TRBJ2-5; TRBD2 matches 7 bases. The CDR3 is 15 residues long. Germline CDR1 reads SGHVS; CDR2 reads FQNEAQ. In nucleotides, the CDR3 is TGTGCTAGCAGCGGCGGGGAGGGGAACCAAGAGACCCAGTACTTC. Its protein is CASSGGEGNQETQYF.

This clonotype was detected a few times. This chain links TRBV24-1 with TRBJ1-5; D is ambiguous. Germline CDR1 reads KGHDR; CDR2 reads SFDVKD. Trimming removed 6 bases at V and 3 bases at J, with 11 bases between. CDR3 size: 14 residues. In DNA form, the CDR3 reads TGTGCCACCAGTTCAGGCGGGTACAATCAGCCCCAGCATTTT. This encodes CATSSGGYNQPQHF.

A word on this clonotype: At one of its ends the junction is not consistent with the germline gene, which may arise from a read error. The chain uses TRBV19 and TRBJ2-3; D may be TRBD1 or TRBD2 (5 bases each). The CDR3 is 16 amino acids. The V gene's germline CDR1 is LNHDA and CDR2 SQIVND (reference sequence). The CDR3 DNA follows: TGTGCCAGTAGTGACCGGGGCGAATCTAGGGGAGATATGCAGTATTTT. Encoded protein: CASSDRGESRGDMQYF.

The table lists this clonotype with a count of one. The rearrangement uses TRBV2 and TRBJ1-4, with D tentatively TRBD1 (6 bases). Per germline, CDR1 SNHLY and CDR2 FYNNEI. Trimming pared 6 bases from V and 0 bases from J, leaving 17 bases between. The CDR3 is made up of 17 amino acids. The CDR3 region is CASRPQGRHATNEKLFF. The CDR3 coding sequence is TGTGCCAGCAGACCCCAGGGGCGACACGCAACTAATGAAAAACTGTTTTTT. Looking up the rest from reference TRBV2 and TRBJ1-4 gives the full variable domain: EPEVTQTPSHQVTQMGQEVILRCVPISNHLYFYWYRQILGQKVEFLVSFYNNEISEKSEIFDDQFSVERPDGSNFTLKIRSTKLEDSAMYFCASRPQGRHATNEKLFFGSGTQLSVL.

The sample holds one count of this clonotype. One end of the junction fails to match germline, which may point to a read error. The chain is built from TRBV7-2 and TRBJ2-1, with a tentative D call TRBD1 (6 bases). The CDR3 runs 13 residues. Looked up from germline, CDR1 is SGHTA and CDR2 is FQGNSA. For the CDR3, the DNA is TGTGCCGGCAGCAAGGGACAAATCAATGAGCAGTTCTTC. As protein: CAGSKGQINEQFF. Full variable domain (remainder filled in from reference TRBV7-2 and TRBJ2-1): GAGVSQSPSNKVTEKGKDVELRCDPISGHTALYWYRQSLGQGLEFLIYFQGNSAPDKSGLPSDRFSAERTGGSVSTLTIQRTQQEDSAVYLCAGSKGQINEQFFGPGTRLTVL.

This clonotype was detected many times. CDR3 bases: TGTGCCAGCAGTCTCAACGACGGGGCAAAGTACTTC. This encodes CASSLNDGAKYF. This chain joins TRBV6-6 and TRBJ2-7; D possibly matches TRBD1 or TRBD2 (5 bases each). The germline V gene encodes CDR1 MNHNY and CDR2 SVGAGI (reference sequence). V was pared by 5 bases and J by 11 bases, with 16 bases between. The CDR3 has 12 residues.

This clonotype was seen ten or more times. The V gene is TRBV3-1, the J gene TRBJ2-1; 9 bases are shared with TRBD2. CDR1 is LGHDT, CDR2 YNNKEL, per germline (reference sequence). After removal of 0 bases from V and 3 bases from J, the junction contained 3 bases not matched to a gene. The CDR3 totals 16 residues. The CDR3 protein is CASSQERAGGYNEQFF. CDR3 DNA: TGTGCCAGCAGCCAAGAACGAGCGGGGGGCTACAATGAGCAGTTCTTC.

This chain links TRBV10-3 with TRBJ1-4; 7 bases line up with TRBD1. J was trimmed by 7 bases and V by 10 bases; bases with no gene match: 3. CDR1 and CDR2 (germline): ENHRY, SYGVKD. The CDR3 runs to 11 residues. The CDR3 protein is CATSGGEKLFF. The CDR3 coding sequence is TGTGCCACCTCAGGGGGTGAAAAACTGTTTTTT.

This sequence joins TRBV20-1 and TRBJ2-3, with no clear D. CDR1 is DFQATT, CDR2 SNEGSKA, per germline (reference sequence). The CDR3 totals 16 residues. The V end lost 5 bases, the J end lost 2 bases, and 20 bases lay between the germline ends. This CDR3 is CSAPLSEGPNTDTQYF. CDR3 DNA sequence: TGCAGTGCTCCGTTATCTGAAGGGCCTAACACAGATACGCAGTATTTT.

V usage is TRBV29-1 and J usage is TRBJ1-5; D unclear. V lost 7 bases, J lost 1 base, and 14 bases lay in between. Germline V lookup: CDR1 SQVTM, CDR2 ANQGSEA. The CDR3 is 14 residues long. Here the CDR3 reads CSAAGGGSNQPQHF. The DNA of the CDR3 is TGCAGCGCGGCCGGAGGAGGGAGCAATCAGCCCCAGCATTTT.

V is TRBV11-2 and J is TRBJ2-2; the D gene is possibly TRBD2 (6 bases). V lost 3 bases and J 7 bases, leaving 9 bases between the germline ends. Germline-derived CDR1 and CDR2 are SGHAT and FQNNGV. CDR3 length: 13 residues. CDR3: CASSLAGYGELFF. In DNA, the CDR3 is TGTGCCAGCAGCTTGGCGGGGTACGGGGAGCTGTTTTTT. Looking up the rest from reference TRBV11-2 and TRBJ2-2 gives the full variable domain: EAGVAQSPRYKIIEKRQSVAFWCNPISGHATLYWYQQILGQGPKLLIQFQNNGVVDDSQLPKDRFSAERLKGVDSTLKIQPAKLEDSAVYLCASSLAGYGELFFGEGSRLTVL.

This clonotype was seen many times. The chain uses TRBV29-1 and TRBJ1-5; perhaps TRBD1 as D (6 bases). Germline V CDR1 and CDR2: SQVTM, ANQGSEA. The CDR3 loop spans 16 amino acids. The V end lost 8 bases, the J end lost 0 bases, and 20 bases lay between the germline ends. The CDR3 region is CSPPAGTLYSNQPQHF. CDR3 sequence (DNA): TGCAGCCCTCCCGCCGGGACACTTTATAGCAATCAGCCCCAGCATTTT.

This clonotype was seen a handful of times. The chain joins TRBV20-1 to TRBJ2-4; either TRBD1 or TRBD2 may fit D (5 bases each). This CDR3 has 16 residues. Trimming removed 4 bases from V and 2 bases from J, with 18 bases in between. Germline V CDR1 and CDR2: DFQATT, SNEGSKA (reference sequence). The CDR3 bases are TGCAGTGCTATACCCACCGGGACCACGTCCAAAAACATTCAGTACTTC. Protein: CSAIPTGTTSKNIQYF.

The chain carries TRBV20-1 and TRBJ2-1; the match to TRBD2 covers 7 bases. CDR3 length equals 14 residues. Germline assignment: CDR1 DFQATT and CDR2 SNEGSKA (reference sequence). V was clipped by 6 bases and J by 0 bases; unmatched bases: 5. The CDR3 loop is CSAAAGSSYNEQFF. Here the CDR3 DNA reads TGCAGTGCGGCAGCGGGGAGCTCCTACAATGAGCAGTTCTTC.

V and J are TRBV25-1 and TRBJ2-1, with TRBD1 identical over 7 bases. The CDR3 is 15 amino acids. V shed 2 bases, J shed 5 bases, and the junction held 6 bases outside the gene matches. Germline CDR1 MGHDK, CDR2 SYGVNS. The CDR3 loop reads CASSEVTGSNNEQFF. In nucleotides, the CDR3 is TGTGCCAGCAGTGAAGTGACAGGGAGTAACAATGAGCAGTTCTTC.

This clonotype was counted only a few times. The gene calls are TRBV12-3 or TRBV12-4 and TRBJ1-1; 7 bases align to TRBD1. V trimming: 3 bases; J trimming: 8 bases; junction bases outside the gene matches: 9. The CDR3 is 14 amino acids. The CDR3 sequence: CASSFGPQGGEAFF. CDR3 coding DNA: TGTGCCAGCAGTTTTGGGCCGCAGGGGGGGGAAGCTTTCTTT.

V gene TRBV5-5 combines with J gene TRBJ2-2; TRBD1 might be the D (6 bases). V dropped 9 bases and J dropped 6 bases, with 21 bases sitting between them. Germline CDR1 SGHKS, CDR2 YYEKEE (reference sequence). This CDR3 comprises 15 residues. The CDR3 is CANRPQGLPAGELFF. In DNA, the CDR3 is TGTGCCAACAGGCCTCAGGGGCTCCCCGCCGGGGAGCTGTTTTTT. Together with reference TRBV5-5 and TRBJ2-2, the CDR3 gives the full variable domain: DAGVTQSPTHLIKTRGQQVTLRCSPISGHKSVSWYQQVLGQGPQFIFQYYEKEERGRGNFPDRFSARQFPNYSSELNVNALLLGDSALYLCANRPQGLPAGELFFGEGSRLTVL.